These 14 T cell receptor beta chains originate from one sample sequenced in a study of blood T cell repertoires in COVID-19 (TCRdb year 2020). The receptor library was made with the immunoSEQ multiplex PCR assay. TCRdb took this table from immuneACCESS and kept in-frame rearrangements with V and J called. Such tables lack part of the clones; where checked against another copy, unresolved V genes explain under half of the gap, and the rest is unexplained. The sample includes roughly 250,000 clones, with around 85% observed a single time. The ten largest make up about 0.9% of the sample. Sequencing input: peripheral blood. These receptors were taken from a human donor with COVID-19, enrolled during active disease. The donor label of this sample is uncertain.

J is TRBJ2-3 and V is TRBV6-5; 13 nucleotides match TRBD2. After removal of 0 bases from V and 9 bases from J, the junction contained 3 bases not matched to a gene. Per the germline V gene, CDR1 is MNHEY and CDR2 is SVGAGI. The CDR3 extends over 15 amino acids. The CDR3 DNA follows: TGTGCCAGCAGTTACTCACTAGCGGGAGGGTACACGCAGTATTTT. Amino acid sequence: CASSYSLAGGYTQYF.

The CDR3 nucleotides are TGTGCCAGCAGCGCTAGGACCTCCGGGGTTCAGTTTTTT. Its protein product is CASSARTSGVQFF. The rearrangement links TRBV11-3 to TRBJ2-2; TRBD2 is a possible D gene (5 bases). Trimming removed 5 bases at V and 16 bases at J, with 20 bases between. This CDR3 region has 13 residues. CDR1 is SGHNT, CDR2 YENEEA, per germline.

The CDR3 is CASSPMGEVYNEQFF. Here the CDR3 DNA reads TGTGCCAGCAGCCCCATGGGGGAGGTCTACAATGAGCAGTTCTTC. This chain connects TRBV9 to TRBJ2-1, with a tentative D call TRBD2 (6 bases). The CDR3 has 15 amino acids. Per germline, CDR1 SGDLS and CDR2 YYNGEE. V lost 4 bases and J 3 bases, leaving 14 bases between the germline ends.

This clone was observed once. The V and J genes are TRBV29-1 and TRBJ2-1, with a weak D call TRBD2 (6 bases). Germline V lookup: CDR1 SQVTM, CDR2 ANQGSEA. This CDR3 is 14 amino acids long. With 7 bases removed from V and 2 bases from J, the gap between germline ends came to 15 bases. The CDR3 sequence: CSATGDGAYNEQFF. The DNA for the CDR3 is TGCAGCGCGACGGGGGACGGTGCCTACAATGAGCAGTTCTTC.

The rearrangement joins TRBV27 to TRBJ2-2; 9 bases are a match to TRBD1. V shed 5 bases, J shed 5 bases, and the junction held 12 bases outside the gene matches. Germline-derived CDR1 and CDR2 are MNHEY and SMNVEV (reference sequence). There are 17 residues in the CDR3. The CDR3 spells CASSPHPGTGRTGELFF. CDR3 nucleotides: TGTGCCAGCAGTCCCCACCCCGGGACAGGGAGGACCGGGGAGCTGTTTTTT.

The count of this clone is one. The CDR3 sequence: CASSPGQRNTIYF. CDR3 DNA sequence: TGCGCCAGCAGCCCGGGACAGAGAAACACCATATATTTT. The rearrangement uses TRBV5-1 and TRBJ1-3; 7 bases match TRBD1. The CDR3 covers 13 residues. The germline V gene has CDR1 SGHRS and CDR2 YFSETQ. V lost 4 bases to trimming and J lost 5 bases; unmatched junction nucleotides: 3.

This clone was seen more than once but under ten times. The V gene is TRBV7-3, the J gene TRBJ2-7; TRBD2 matches at 11 bases. Germline CDR1 reads SGHTA; CDR2 reads FQGTGA. This CDR3 is 16 amino acids long. V lost 2 bases to trimming and J lost 3 bases; unmatched junction nucleotides: 6. CDR3 sequence: CASSLGTSGRFYEQYF. CDR3 coding DNA: TGTGCCAGCAGCTTAGGGACTAGCGGACGGTTCTACGAGCAGTACTTC.

The chain couples TRBV7-2 to TRBJ2-7, with D uncertain. CDR1 SGHTA and CDR2 FQGNSA come from the germline V gene. The CDR3 runs to 15 residues. V lost 5 bases and J 0 bases, leaving 14 bases between the germline ends. CDR3 nucleotides: TGTGCCAGCAGCCAAGGTCTGGCGGCCTCCTACGAGCAGTACTTC. Its protein is CASSQGLAASYEQYF.

The chain couples TRBV4-3 to TRBJ2-2; 7 bases line up with TRBD1. CDR3 length: 16 amino acids. The V and J ends lost 2 bases and 3 bases, in that order; junction bases with no gene match: 6. Germline values: CDR1 LGHNA, CDR2 YSLEER. The DNA for the CDR3 is TGCGCCAGCAGCCAACGACAGGGCCCCTACACCGGGGAGCTGTTTTTT. Translating gives CASSQRQGPYTGELFF.

The chain has TRBV19 and TRBJ2-2; TRBD2 aligns across 14 bases. The trim removed 9 bases at V and 1 base at J, leaving 7 bases unmatched. This CDR3 has 17 amino acids. CDR1 LNHDA and CDR2 SQIVND come from the germline V gene (reference sequence). The CDR3 here is CASEKTSGRVNTGELFF. CDR3 nucleotide sequence: TGTGCCAGCGAAAAGACTAGCGGGAGGGTGAACACCGGGGAGCTGTTTTTT. The entire variable domain, with the rest obtained from reference TRBV19 and TRBJ2-2, is as follows: DGGITQSPKYLFRKEGQNVTLSCEQNLNHDAMYWYRQDPGQGLRLIYYSQIVNDFQKGDIAEGYSVSREKKESFPLTVTSAQKNPTAFYLCASEKTSGRVNTGELFFGEGSRLTVL.

This sequence joins TRBV5-1 and TRBJ1-2; D is undetermined. The V end lost 4 bases, the J end lost 10 bases, and 17 bases lay between the germline ends. CDR3 length: 13 amino acids. The germline CDR1 and CDR2 sequences are SGHRS and YFSETQ. This CDR3 reads CASSPIGTDHYTF. As DNA, the CDR3 is TGCGCCAGCAGCCCAATCGGTACAGATCACTACACCTTC.

This clone appeared once. The J gene is TRBJ1-6, the V gene TRBV6-5; D uncertain. The CDR3 is 15 amino acids. V lost 6 bases and J lost 6, with 15 bases in between. The germline V gene encodes CDR1 MNHEY and CDR2 SVGAGI. In DNA form, the CDR3 reads TGTGCCAGCAGACCGGGCCTGGGAGGTAATTCACCCCTCCACTTT. Translation: CASRPGLGGNSPLHF.

The chain carries TRBV10-3 and TRBJ2-1; D unclear. Deletions cut 3 bases from V and 6 bases from J, with 9 bases between. This CDR3 comprises 13 residues. CDR1 and CDR2 from the germline V gene are ENHRY and SYGVKD. The CDR3 is CAISDRLGNEQFF. CDR3 DNA sequence: TGTGCCATCAGTGACAGACTGGGCAATGAGCAGTTCTTC.

V usage is TRBV4-3 and J usage is TRBJ2-5; 9 bases align to TRBD1. J lost 4 bases, V lost 0 bases, and 9 bases had no gene match. Germline V lookup: CDR1 LGHNA, CDR2 YSLEER. The CDR3 totals 17 residues. CDR3 in amino acids: CASSQDRVGQGIETQYF. In nucleotides, the CDR3 is TGCGCCAGCAGCCAAGACCGGGTGGGACAGGGTATAGAGACCCAGTACTTC.